This T cell receptor (beta chain) came from a study of blood T cell repertoires in COVID-19. Whole-study context: Samples taken during acute and convalescent COVID-19 were collected in the United States, Italy and Spain. Sources were T cells, B-cell-depleted T cells, or PBMCs; the material itself was cDNA or gDNA.

The CDR3 has 13 amino acids. V was clipped by 5 bases and J by 1 base; unmatched bases: 1. Germline assignment: CDR1 MNHNY and CDR2 SVGAGI (reference sequence). Per the original data handling: By means of reference gene primer amplification, nucleated cell counts were estimated. The protocol was immunoSEQ multiplex PCR, while the TCRdb copy is restricted to in-frame clones and leaves out a portion. From that table come the V and J calls and clone size; the DNA was used to work out D and trimming. The sample includes roughly 30,000 clones, around 91% of them seen just once. The sequenced sample was peripheral blood. The clonotype comes from a man in his sixties with active COVID-19. J is TRBJ1-1 and V is TRBV6-6, with 7 positions matching TRBD1. The CDR3 reads CASSAGGNTEAFF. CDR3 sequence (DNA): TGTGCCAGCAGTGCAGGGGGGAACACTGAAGCTTTCTTT.